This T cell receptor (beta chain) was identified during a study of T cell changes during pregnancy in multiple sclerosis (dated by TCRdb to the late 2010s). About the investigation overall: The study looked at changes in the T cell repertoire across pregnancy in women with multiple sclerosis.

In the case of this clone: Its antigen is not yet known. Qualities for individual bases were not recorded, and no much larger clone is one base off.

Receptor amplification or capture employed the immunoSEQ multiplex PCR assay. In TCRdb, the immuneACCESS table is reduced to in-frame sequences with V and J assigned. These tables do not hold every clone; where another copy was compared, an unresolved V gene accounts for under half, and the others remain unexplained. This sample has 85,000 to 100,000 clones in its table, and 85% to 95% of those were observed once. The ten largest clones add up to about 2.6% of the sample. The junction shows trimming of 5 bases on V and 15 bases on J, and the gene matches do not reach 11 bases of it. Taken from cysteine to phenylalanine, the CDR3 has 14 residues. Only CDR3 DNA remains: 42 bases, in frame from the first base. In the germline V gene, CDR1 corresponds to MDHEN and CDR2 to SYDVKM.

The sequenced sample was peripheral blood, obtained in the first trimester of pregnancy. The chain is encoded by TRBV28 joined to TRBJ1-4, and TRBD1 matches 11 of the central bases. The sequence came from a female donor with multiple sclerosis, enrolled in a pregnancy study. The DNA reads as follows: TGTGCCAGCAGTGCCGGGACAGGGGGTGGAATTTTGTTTTTT. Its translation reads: CASSAGTGGGILFF.